These 15 T cell receptor beta chains were all obtained from the same sample, sequenced in a study of cytomegalovirus exposure and HLA in healthy donors. It was with 60 Vbeta and 13 Jbeta primers that the PCR ran. The repertoire was sequenced with immunoSEQ multiplex PCR; TCRdb's copy has only in-frame clones and lacks some. The data hold some 170,000 clones, with approximately 74% observed a single time. Input material: PBMCs. These receptors were taken from a woman aged 25 to 45 in good health and CMV-seronegative.

In this sample, this clone turned up once. The rearrangement joins TRBV30 to TRBJ2-3; D ambiguous. Germline-derived CDR1 and CDR2 are GTSNPN and SVGIG (reference sequence). V was clipped by 4 bases and J by 6 bases, with 11 bases between them. This CDR3 spans 12 amino acids. The DNA of the CDR3 is TGTGCCTGGATAAGAGGTGGGGATACGCAGTATTTT. This translates into CAWIRGGDTQYF.

The chain carries TRBV4-2 and TRBJ1-5, with unresolved D. CDR1 is LGHNA, CDR2 YNFKEQ, per germline. The CDR3 sequence is 15 residues long. Deletions cut 0 bases from V and 7 bases from J, with 13 bases between. CDR3 nucleotides: TGTGCCAGCAGCCAAGATCTGTCAGGTAAACAGCCCCAGCATTTT. Translating gives CASSQDLSGKQPQHF.

The chain joins TRBV19 to TRBJ2-1; weak D call: TRBD2 (6 bases). Trimming removed 2 bases from V and 7 bases from J, with 9 bases in between. The CDR3 runs 13 residues. CDR1 is LNHDA and CDR2 is SQIVND in the germline V gene (reference sequence). The CDR3 DNA is TGTGCCAGTAGTATAAGGAGGGCTAATGAGCAGTTCTTC. Protein: CASSIRRANEQFF.

The chain has TRBV9 and TRBJ2-6, with D perhaps TRBD1 (5 bases). The CDR3 covers 15 residues. Per the germline V gene, CDR1 is SGDLS and CDR2 is YYNGEE. V gave up 4 bases and J gave up 1 base, with 9 bases separating them. Here the CDR3 reads CASSPQGSGANVLTF. CDR3 in DNA: TGTGCCAGCAGCCCCCAGGGTTCTGGGGCCAACGTCCTGACTTTC.

This rearrangement joins TRBV10-3 to TRBJ2-1; perhaps TRBD2 as D (7 bases). Germline V lookup: CDR1 ENHRY, CDR2 SYGVKD. Trimming stripped 3 bases from V and 6 bases from J, with 18 bases between. This CDR3 spans 16 amino acids. CDR3: CAISEGGELRTNEQFF. The CDR3 bases are TGTGCCATCAGTGAAGGGGGGGAGTTGAGGACCAATGAGCAGTTCTTC.

Only a few counts were recorded for this clone. V usage is TRBV28 and J usage is TRBJ2-7, with D unclear. The ends were cut back, 5 bases at V and 3 bases at J, with 2 bases in the middle. This CDR3 has 10 amino acids. CDR1 and CDR2 from the germline V gene are MDHEN and SYDVKM. This CDR3 reads CASSRYEQYF. The DNA for the CDR3 is TGTGCCAGCAGTCGCTACGAGCAGTACTTC. Full variable domain (rest looked up from reference TRBV28 and TRBJ2-7): DVKVTQSSRYLVKRTGEKVFLECVQDMDHENMFWYRQDPGLGLRLIYFSYDVKMKEKGDIPEGYSVSREKKERFSLILESASTNQTSMYLCASSRYEQYFGPGTRLTVT.

The chain uses TRBV4-2 and TRBJ2-6; 9 nucleotides match TRBD1. Germline lookup yields CDR1 LGHNA and CDR2 YNFKEQ. With V trimmed by 1 base and J by 1 base, 5 bases remained unmatched. This CDR3 is built from 18 residues. DNA of the CDR3: TGTGCCAGCAGCCAAGTGGGACAGGGCAATTCTGGGGCCAACGTCCTGACTTTC. Its translation: CASSQVGQGNSGANVLTF.

V is TRBV19 and J is TRBJ1-1; 11 bases agree with TRBD1. From germline, CDR1 is LNHDA and CDR2 SQIVND (reference sequence). Germline trimming cut 3 bases from V and 1 base from J; bases unmatched to any gene: 4. The CDR3 contains 16 residues. CDR3 sequence (DNA): TGTGCCAGTAGTATTCGGACAGGGGGCCCGAACACTGAAGCTTTCTTT. It is translated as CASSIRTGGPNTEAFF.

The chain is built from TRBV7-2 and TRBJ2-1; 7 bases map to TRBD1. The CDR3 is made up of 15 amino acids. V was clipped by 3 bases and J by 5 bases; unmatched bases: 7. Germline V gene sequence: CDR1 SGHTA, CDR2 FQGNSA. The CDR3 reads CASSLTGNPHNEQFF. The DNA for the CDR3 is TGTGCCAGCAGCTTGACAGGGAATCCCCACAATGAGCAGTTCTTC.

V gene TRBV29-1 combines with J gene TRBJ1-4; the D is unclear. The CDR3 loop spans 12 amino acids. Trimming pared 8 bases from V and 7 bases from J, leaving 14 bases between. Germline CDR1 and CDR2: SQVTM and ANQGSEA. The CDR3 coding sequence is TGCAGCTTTATCGGGATCTCTGAAAAACTGTTTTTT. Residues: CSFIGISEKLFF. The variable domain in full, with the rest retrieved from reference TRBV29-1 and TRBJ1-4, is SAVISQKPSRDICQRGTSLTIQCQVDSQVTMMFWYRQQPGQSLTLIATANQGSEATYESGFVIDKFPISRPNLTFSTLTVSNMSPEDSSIYLCSFIGISEKLFFGSGTQLSVL.

The V gene is TRBV28, the J gene TRBJ2-7; TRBD2 matches at 11 bases. V shed 6 bases, J shed 4 bases, and the junction held 8 bases outside the gene matches. Germline values: CDR1 MDHEN, CDR2 SYDVKM. There are 15 residues in the CDR3. The CDR3 spells CASRQSGLAAYEQYF. The DNA of the CDR3 is TGTGCCAGCAGACAATCGGGACTAGCGGCTTACGAGCAGTACTTC.

This chain links TRBV5-1 with TRBJ2-1; 7 bases fit TRBD2. Trimming removed 1 base from V and 4 bases from J; junction bases left unmatched: 5. Germline V gene sequence: CDR1 SGHRS, CDR2 YFSETQ. The CDR3 is made up of 15 amino acids. The CDR3 sequence: CASSLFASGYNEQFF. CDR3 DNA: TGCGCCAGCAGCTTGTTCGCTAGCGGATACAATGAGCAGTTCTTC.

The chain is built from TRBV5-4 and TRBJ2-1, with 9 bases fitting TRBD2. Germline trimming cut 2 bases from V and 0 bases from J; bases unmatched to any gene: 9. CDR1 and CDR2 (germline): SGHNT, YYREEE (reference sequence). CDR3 length: 18 residues. Here the CDR3 reads CASSFPSGMYSSYNEQFF. DNA for the CDR3: TGTGCCAGCAGCTTCCCTAGCGGGATGTACAGCTCCTACAATGAGCAGTTCTTC.

The rearrangement uses TRBV7-2 and TRBJ2-5; D perhaps matches TRBD1 (7 bases). The V gene lost 2 bases and the J gene lost 6 bases, with 16 bases spanning the gap. CDR3 size: 15 residues. The germline V gene has CDR1 SGHTA and CDR2 FQGNSA. This CDR3 is CASSLWTGGRKTQYF. The CDR3 nucleotides are TGTGCCAGCAGCTTATGGACAGGAGGGCGAAAGACCCAGTACTTC. Full variable domain (rest looked up from reference TRBV7-2 and TRBJ2-5): GAGVSQSPSNKVTEKGKDVELRCDPISGHTALYWYRQSLGQGLEFLIYFQGNSAPDKSGLPSDRFSAERTGGSVSTLTIQRTQQEDSAVYLCASSLWTGGRKTQYFGPGTRLLVL.

This chain connects TRBV6-5 to TRBJ2-3, with TRBD2 matching over 7 bases. The CDR3 consists of 12 residues. Germline assignment: CDR1 MNHEY and CDR2 SVGAGI. Trimming cost V 5 bases and J 14 bases; bases outside gene matches: 10. CDR3 sequence (DNA): TGTGCCAGCAGTACTCGCGGGAGTAGTAGGTATTTT. As protein: CASSTRGSSRYF.